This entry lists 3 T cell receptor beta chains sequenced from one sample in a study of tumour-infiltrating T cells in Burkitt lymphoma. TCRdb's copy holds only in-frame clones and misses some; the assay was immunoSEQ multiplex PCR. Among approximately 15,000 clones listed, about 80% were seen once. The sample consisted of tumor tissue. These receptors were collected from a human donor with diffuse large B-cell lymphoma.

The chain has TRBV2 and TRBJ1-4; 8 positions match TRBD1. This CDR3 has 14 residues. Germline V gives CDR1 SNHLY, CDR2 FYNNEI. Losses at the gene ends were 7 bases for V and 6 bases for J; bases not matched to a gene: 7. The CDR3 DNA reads TGTGCCAGCACCCACGGACAGGGCCATGAAAAACTGTTTTTT. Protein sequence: CASTHGQGHEKLFF.

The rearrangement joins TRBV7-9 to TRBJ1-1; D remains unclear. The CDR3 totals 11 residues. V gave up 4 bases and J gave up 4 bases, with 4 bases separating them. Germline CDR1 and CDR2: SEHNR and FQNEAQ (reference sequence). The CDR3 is CASSSATEAFF. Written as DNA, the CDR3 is TGTGCCAGCAGCTCCGCCACTGAAGCTTTCTTT.

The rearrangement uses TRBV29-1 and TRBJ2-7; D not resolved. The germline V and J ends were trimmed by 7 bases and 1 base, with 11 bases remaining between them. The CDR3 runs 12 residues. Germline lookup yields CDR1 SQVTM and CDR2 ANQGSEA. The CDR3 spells CSARTASYEQYF. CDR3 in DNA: TGCAGCGCCAGGACGGCTTCCTACGAGCAGTACTTC.